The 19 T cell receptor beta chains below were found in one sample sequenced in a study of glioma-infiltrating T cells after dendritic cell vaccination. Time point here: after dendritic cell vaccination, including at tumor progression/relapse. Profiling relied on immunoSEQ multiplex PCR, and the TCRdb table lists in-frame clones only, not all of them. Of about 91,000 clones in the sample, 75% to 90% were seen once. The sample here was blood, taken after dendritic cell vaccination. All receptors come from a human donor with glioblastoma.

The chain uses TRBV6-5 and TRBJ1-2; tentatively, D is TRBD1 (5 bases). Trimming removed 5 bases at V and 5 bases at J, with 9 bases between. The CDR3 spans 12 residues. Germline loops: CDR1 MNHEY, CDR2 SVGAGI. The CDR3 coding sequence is TGTGCCAGCAGTCGACAGTTTTATGGCTACACCTTC. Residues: CASSRQFYGYTF.

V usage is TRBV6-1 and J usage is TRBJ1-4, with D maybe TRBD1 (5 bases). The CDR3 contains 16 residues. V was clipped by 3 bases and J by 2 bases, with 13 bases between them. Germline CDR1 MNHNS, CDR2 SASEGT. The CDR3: CASSDKVGRTNEKLFF. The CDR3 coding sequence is TGTGCCAGCAGTGACAAGGTGGGGCGGACTAATGAAAAACTGTTTTTT.

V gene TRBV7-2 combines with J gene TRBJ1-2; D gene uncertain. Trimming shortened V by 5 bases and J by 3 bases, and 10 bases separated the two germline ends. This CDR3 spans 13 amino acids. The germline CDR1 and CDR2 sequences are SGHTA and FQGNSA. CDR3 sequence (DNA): TGTGCCAGCAGCCCCCAACGAGACTATGGCTACACCTTC. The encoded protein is CASSPQRDYGYTF.

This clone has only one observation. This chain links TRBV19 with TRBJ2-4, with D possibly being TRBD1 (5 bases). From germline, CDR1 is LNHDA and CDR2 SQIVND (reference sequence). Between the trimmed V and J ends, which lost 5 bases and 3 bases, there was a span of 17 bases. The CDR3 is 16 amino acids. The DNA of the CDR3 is TGTGCCAGTAGTCCGAGAGGCAGGGATGACAAAAACATTCAGTACTTC. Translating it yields CASSPRGRDDKNIQYF.

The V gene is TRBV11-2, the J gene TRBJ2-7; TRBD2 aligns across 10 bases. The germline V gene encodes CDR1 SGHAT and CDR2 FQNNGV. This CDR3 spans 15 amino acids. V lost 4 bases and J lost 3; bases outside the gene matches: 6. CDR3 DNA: TGTGCCAGCAGCTCTACAAGCGGGAGGGTCTACGAGCAGTACGTC. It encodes CASSSTSGRVYEQYV.

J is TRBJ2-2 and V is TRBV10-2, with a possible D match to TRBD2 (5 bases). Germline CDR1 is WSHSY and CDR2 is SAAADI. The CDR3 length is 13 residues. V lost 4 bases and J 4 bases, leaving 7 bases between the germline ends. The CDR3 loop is CASSGRVTGELFF. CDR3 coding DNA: TGCGCCAGCAGTGGGCGGGTCACCGGGGAGCTGTTTTTT.

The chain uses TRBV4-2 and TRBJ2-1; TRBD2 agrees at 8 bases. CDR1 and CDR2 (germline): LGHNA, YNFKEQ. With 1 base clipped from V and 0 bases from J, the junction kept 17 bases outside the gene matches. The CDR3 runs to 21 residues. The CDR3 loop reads CASSQALGRRAGESSYNEQFF. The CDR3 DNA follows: TGTGCCAGCAGCCAAGCTTTGGGTAGGAGAGCGGGGGAGAGCTCCTACAATGAGCAGTTCTTC.

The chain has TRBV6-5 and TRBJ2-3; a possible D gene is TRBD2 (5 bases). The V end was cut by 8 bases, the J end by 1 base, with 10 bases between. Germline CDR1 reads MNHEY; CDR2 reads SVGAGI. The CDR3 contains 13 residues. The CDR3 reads CASRDPRTDTQYF. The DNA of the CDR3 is TGTGCCAGCCGGGATCCCCGCACAGATACGCAGTATTTT.

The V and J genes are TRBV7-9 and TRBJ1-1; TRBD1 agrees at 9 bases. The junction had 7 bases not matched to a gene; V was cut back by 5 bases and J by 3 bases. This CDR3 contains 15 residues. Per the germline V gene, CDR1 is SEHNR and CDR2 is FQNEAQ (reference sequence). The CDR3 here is CASSVGTGSHTEAFF. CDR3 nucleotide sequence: TGTGCCAGCAGCGTAGGGACAGGGAGTCACACTGAAGCTTTCTTT.

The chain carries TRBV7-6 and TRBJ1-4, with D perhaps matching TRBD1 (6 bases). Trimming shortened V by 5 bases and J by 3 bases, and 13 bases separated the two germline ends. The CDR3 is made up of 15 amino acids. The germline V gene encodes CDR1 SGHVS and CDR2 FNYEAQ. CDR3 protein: CASSQLTGPNEKLFF. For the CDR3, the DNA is TGTGCCAGCAGCCAACTGACAGGTCCTAATGAAAAACTGTTTTTT.

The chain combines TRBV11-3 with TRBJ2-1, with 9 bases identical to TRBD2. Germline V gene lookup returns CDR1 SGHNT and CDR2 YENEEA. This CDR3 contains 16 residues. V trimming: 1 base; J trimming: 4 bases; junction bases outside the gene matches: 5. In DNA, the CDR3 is TGTGCCAGCAGCTTAGGGGCGGGAGGGCCTTACAATGAGCAGTTCTTC. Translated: CASSLGAGGPYNEQFF.

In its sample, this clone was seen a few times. CDR3 sequence reads: CASRGQGANVVHEKLFF. CDR3 sequence (DNA): TGTGCCAGCAGAGGACAGGGGGCGAACGTGGTCCATGAAAAACTGTTTTTT. The chain joins TRBV27 to TRBJ1-4; 11 bases agree with TRBD1. The junction had 12 bases not matched to a gene; V was cut back by 6 bases and J by 6 bases. Germline V gives CDR1 MNHEY, CDR2 SMNVEV (reference sequence). The CDR3 has 17 residues.

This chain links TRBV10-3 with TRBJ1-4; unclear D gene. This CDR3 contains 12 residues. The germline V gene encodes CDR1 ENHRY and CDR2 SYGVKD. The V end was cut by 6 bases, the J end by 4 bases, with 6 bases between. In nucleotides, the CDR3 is TGTGCCATCAGGGGCCATAATGAAAAACTGTTTTTT. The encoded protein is CAIRGHNEKLFF.

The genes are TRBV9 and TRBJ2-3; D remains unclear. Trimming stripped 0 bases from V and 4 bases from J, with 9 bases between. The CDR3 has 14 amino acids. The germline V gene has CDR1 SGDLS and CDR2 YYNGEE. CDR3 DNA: TGTGCCAGCAGCGTAGGGTTGCGAGCAGATACGCAGTATTTT. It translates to CASSVGLRADTQYF.

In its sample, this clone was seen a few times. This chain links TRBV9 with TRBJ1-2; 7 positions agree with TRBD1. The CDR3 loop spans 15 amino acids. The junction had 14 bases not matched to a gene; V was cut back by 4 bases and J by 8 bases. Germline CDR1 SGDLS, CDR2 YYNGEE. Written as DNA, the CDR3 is TGTGCCAGCAGCCCCTTCCAGGGGGTAACGGGGGGCTACACCTTC. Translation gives CASSPFQGVTGGYTF.

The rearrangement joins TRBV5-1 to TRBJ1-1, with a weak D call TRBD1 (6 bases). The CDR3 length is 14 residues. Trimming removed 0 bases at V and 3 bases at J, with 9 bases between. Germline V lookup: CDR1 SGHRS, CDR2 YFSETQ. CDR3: CASSLGQGYTEAFF. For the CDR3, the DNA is TGCGCCAGCAGCTTGGGCCAGGGGTACACTGAAGCTTTCTTT.

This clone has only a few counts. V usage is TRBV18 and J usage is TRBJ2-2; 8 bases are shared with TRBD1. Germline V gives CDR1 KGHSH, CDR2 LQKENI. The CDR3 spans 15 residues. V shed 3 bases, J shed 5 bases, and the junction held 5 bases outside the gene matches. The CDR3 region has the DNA TGTGCCAGCTCACCCGGACAGGGTTGGACCGGGGAGCTGTTTTTT. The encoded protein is CASSPGQGWTGELFF.

The CDR3 loop is CASSLGGNTDTQYF. The CDR3 DNA reads TGTGCCAGCAGCTTAGGCGGGAACACAGATACGCAGTATTTT. The chain has TRBV11-2 and TRBJ2-3; a weak D match, TRBD2 (6 bases). Between the trimmed V and J ends, which lost 1 base and 2 bases, there was a span of 7 bases. This CDR3 is built from 14 residues. Germline values: CDR1 SGHAT, CDR2 FQNNGV.

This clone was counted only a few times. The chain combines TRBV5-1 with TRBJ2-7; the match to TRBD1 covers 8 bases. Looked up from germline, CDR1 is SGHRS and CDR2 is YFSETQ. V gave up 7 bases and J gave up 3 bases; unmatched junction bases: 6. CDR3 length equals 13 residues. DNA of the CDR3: TGCGCCAGCCAACAGGGGGAGGACTACGAGCAGTACTTC. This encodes CASQQGEDYEQYF.